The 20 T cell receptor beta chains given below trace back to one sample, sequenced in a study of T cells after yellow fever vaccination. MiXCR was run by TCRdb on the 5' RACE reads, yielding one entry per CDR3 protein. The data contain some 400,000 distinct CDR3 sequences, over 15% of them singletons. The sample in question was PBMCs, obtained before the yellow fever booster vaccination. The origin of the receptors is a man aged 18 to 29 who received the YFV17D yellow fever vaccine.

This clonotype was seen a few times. The chain's CDR3 is CASSQDEGMDIQYF. As DNA, the CDR3 is TGCGCCAGCAGCCAAGACGAAGGGATGGACATTCAGTACTTC. The chain carries TRBV4-1 and TRBJ2-4; D remains unclear. Germline CDR1 MGHRA, CDR2 YSYEKL. The CDR3 loop spans 14 amino acids. Trimming removed 0 bases from V and 8 bases from J, with 11 bases in between.

The CDR3 loop reads CASSLAGWGRNTGELFF. CDR3 DNA: TGCGCCAGCAGCTTGGCCGGGTGGGGACGAAACACCGGGGAGCTGTTTTTT. V and J are TRBV5-1 and TRBJ2-2; D tentatively fits TRBD1 or TRBD2 (5 bases each). This CDR3 spans 17 amino acids. Trimming took off 0 bases at V and 2 bases at J, with 14 bases between the two ends. Germline CDR1 and CDR2: SGHRS and YFSETQ.

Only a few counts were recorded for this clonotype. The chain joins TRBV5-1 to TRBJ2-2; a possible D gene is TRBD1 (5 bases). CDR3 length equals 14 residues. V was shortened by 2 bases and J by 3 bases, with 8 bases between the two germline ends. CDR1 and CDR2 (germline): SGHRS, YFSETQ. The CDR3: CASSFRVDTGELFF. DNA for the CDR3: TGCGCCAGCAGCTTCAGGGTTGACACCGGGGAGCTGTTTTTT.

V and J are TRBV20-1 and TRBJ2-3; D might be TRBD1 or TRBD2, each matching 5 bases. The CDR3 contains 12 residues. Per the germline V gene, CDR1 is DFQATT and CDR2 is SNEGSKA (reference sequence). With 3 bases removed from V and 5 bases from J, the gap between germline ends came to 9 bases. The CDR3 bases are TGCAGTGCTAGCCCGAGGGGAGATACGCAGTATTTT. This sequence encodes CSASPRGDTQYF.

In DNA form, the CDR3 reads TGTGCCAGCAGAGGGGACGAGGATTACCAAGAGACCCAGTACTTC. It encodes CASRGDEDYQETQYF. The chain uses TRBV6-6 and TRBJ2-5; the D gene could be TRBD1 or TRBD2 (5 bases each). The V gene's germline CDR1 is MNHNY and CDR2 SVGAGI (reference sequence). Trimming removed 6 bases from V and 0 bases from J, with 14 bases in between. This CDR3 is 15 amino acids long.

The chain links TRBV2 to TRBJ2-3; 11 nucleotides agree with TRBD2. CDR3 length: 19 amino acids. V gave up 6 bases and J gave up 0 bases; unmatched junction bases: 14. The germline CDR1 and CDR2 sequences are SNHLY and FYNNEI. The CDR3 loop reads CASRFGVLAGVSSTDTQYF. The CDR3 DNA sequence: TGTGCCAGCAGGTTTGGGGTACTAGCGGGGGTCTCAAGCACAGATACGCAGTATTTT.

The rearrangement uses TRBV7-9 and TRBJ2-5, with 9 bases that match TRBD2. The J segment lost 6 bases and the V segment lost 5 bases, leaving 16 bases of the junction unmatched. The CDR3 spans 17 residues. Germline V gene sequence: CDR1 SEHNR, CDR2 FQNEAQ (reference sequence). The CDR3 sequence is CASSPRWSGGLNQTQYF. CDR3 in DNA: TGTGCCAGCAGCCCGCGGTGGAGCGGGGGGCTCAATCAGACCCAGTACTTC.

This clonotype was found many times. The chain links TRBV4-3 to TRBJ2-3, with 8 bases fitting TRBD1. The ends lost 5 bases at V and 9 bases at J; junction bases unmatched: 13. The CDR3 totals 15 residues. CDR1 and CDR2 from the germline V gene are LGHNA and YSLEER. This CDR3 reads CASSSLDRETRTQYF. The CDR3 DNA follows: TGCGCCAGCAGCTCCTTGGACAGGGAGACACGGACGCAGTATTTT.

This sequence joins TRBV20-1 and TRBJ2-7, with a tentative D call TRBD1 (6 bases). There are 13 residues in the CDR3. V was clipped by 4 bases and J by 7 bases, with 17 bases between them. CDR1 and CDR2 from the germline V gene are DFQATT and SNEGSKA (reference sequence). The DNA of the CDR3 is TGCAGTGCTAACCCGACAGGACGGAGGGAGCAGTACTTC. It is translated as CSANPTGRREQYF.

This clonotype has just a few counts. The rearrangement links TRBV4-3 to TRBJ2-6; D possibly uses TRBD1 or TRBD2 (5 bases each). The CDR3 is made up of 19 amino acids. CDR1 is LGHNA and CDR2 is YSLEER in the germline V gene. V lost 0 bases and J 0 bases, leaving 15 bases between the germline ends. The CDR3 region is CASSQDWAGTYSGANVLTF. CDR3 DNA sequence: TGCGCCAGCAGCCAAGATTGGGCAGGGACCTACTCTGGGGCCAACGTCCTGACTTTC.

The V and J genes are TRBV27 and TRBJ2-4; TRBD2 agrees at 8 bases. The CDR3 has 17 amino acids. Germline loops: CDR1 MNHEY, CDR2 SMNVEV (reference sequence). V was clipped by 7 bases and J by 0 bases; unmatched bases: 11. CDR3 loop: CASKPRGGALAKNIQYF. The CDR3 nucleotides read TGTGCCAGCAAACCACGGGGGGGGGCGTTAGCCAAAAACATTCAGTACTTC.

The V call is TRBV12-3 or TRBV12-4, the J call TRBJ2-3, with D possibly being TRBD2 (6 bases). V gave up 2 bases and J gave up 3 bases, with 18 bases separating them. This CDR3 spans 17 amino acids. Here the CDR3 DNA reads TGTGCCAGCAGTTTATCGGGGTGGAGGGGCAATACAGATACGCAGTATTTT. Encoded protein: CASSLSGWRGNTDTQYF.

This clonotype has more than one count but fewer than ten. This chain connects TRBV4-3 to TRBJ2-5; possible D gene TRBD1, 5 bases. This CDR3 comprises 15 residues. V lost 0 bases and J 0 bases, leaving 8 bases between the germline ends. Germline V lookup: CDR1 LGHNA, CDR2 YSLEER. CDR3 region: CASSQERGYQETQYF. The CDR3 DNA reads TGCGCCAGCAGCCAAGAAAGGGGCTACCAAGAGACCCAGTACTTC.

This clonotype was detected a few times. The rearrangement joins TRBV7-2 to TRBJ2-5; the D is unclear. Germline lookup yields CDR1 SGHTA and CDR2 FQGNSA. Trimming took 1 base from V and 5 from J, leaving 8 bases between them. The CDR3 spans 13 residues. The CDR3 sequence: CASSLGPSETQYF. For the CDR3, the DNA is TGTGCCAGCAGCTTAGGCCCGTCGGAGACCCAGTACTTC.

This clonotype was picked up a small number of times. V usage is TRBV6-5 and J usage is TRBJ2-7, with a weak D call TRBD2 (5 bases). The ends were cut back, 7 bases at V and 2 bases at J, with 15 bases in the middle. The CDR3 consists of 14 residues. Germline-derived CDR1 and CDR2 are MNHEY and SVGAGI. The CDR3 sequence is CASKLVGGAYEQYF. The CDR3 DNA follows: TGTGCCAGCAAACTAGTAGGCGGAGCCTACGAGCAGTACTTC.

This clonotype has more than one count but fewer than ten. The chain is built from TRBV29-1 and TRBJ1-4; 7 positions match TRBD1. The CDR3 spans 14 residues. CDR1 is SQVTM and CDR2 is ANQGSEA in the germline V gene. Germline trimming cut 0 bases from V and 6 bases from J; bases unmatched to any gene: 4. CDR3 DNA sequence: TGCAGCGTTGAAGATAGGGGGCGAGATGAAAAACTGTTTTTT. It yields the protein CSVEDRGRDEKLFF.

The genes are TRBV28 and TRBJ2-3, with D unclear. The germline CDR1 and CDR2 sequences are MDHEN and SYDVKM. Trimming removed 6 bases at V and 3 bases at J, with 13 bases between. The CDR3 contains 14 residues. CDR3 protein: CASRSVGRTDTQYF. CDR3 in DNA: TGTGCCAGCAGATCGGTAGGGCGGACAGATACGCAGTATTTT.

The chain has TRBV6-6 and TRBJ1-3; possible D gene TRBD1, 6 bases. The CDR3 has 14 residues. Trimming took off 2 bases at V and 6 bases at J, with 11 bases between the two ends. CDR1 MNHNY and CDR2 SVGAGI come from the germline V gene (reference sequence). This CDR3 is CASSYVPGENTIYF. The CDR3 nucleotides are TGTGCCAGCAGTTACGTCCCAGGGGAAAACACCATATATTTT.

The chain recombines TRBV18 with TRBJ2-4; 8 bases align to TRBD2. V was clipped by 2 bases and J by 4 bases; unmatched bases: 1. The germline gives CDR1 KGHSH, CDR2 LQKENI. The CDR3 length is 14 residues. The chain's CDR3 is CASSPSGGKNIQYF. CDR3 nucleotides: TGTGCCAGCTCACCATCGGGGGGGAAAAACATTCAGTACTTC.

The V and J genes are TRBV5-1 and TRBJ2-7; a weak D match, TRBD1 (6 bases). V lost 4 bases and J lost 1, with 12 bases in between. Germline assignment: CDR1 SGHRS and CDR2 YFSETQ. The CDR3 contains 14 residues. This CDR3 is CASSQIQGSYEQYF. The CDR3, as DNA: TGCGCCAGCAGCCAGATACAGGGTTCCTACGAGCAGTACTTC.